The T cell receptor beta chain described here comes from a study of spatial heterogeneity in lung cancer. As for the study in general: Unique TCR and UMI combinations averaged more than ten appearances each in raw reads.

As regards this clonotype: Its matching antigen is unknown.

There are 18 residues in the CDR3. Study-wide points: The appearance of ubiquitous expanded tumor TCRs in blood was greater at resection than follow-up.

Via MiXCR, TCRdb re-called the 5' RACE reads, giving one row per CDR3 protein. The table lists under 100,000 distinct CDR3 sequences, roughly 8.7% of them singletons. The time point denotes: sample taken at primary tumor resection. TCRs were sequenced from unsorted whole RNA of tumor, nontumor lung or PBMC. This chain connects TRBV21-1 to TRBJ2-2; TRBD1 is the table's D call and was not checked against the DNA. TRBV21-1 is an annotated pseudogene. The clonotype was recovered from a male donor with early-stage non-small cell lung cancer. Sample: PBMCs, taken at surgery. The CDR3 protein is CASSKRFRRDWNTGELFF. Written as DNA, the CDR3 is TGTGCCAGCAGCAAAAGATTCCGCAGGGATTGGAACACCGGGGAGCTGTTTTTT.